One sample yielded the 26 T cell receptor beta chains listed below, sequenced in a study of blood T cell repertoires in COVID-19. The data were produced by immunoSEQ multiplex PCR, yet TCRdb's version contains in-frame clones alone and is incomplete. The table includes roughly 300,000 clones, 89% detected once. The sequencing sample was made of peripheral blood. These receptors all stem from a man between 18 and 35 years old who had recovered from COVID-19.

The chain couples TRBV7-3 to TRBJ1-3; possible D gene TRBD1, 6 bases. This CDR3 is 15 amino acids long. Germline CDR1 and CDR2: SGHTA and FQGTGA. V dropped 9 bases and J dropped 0 bases, with 15 bases sitting between them. DNA of the CDR3: TGTGCCAGTCCCAGACAGGCGGACTCTGGAAACACCATATATTTT. The encoded protein is CASPRQADSGNTIYF.

V is TRBV30 and J is TRBJ1-6, with a possible D match to TRBD1 (6 bases). Trimming removed 2 bases from V and 10 bases from J, with 15 bases in between. The CDR3 runs to 14 residues. CDR1 GTSNPN and CDR2 SVGIG come from the germline V gene (reference sequence). In DNA form, the CDR3 reads TGTGCCTGGAGTACGAGCGGGGGCGGATCACCCCTCCACTTT. It codes for CAWSTSGGGSPLHF.

The chain has TRBV6-5 and TRBJ2-2; no clear D gene. Between the trimmed V and J ends, which lost 7 bases and 1 base, there was a span of 4 bases. The CDR3 is 12 amino acids. Germline loops: CDR1 MNHEY, CDR2 SVGAGI. The CDR3 is CASIRNTGELFF. The CDR3 DNA is TGTGCCAGCATCCGGAACACCGGGGAGCTGTTTTTT.

The chain couples TRBV4-1 to TRBJ1-2; D unclear. Trimming removed 2 bases from V and 3 bases from J, with 10 bases in between. Germline CDR1 is MGHRA and CDR2 is YSYEKL. The CDR3 has 14 amino acids. The DNA of the CDR3 is TGCGCCAGCAGCCAACCGTCCGTAGACTATGGCTACACCTTC. Encoded protein: CASSQPSVDYGYTF.

This chain links TRBV6-5 with TRBJ2-7; a weak D match, TRBD1 (5 bases). Germline V gene lookup returns CDR1 MNHEY and CDR2 SVGAGI. The CDR3 is 13 residues long. Between the trimmed V and J ends, which lost 3 bases and 3 bases, there was a span of 9 bases. In DNA form, the CDR3 reads TGTGCCAGCAGTTATCCAGGGCGCTACGAGCAGTACTTC. Protein product: CASSYPGRYEQYF.

This sequence joins TRBV3-1 (or the pseudogene TRBV3-2) and TRBJ1-6; no clear D gene. This CDR3 spans 14 amino acids. Germline V gives CDR1 LGHDT, CDR2 YNNKEL (reference sequence). Between the trimmed V and J ends, which lost 1 base and 9 bases, there was a span of 10 bases. This chain's CDR3 is CASSQVNTGSPLHF. CDR3 DNA sequence: TGTGCCAGCAGCCAAGTTAACACGGGTTCACCCCTCCACTTT.

This clone was observed a single time. The V gene is TRBV5-6, the J gene TRBJ2-7, with D possibly TRBD2 on 5 matching bases. In germline, CDR1 is SGHDT, CDR2 YYEEEE. This CDR3 has 13 residues. The ends were cut back, 0 bases at V and 3 bases at J, with 7 bases in the middle. The CDR3 DNA follows: TGTGCCAGCAGCTTGGGACGGGACTACGAGCAGTACTTC. Translating gives CASSLGRDYEQYF.

The chain combines TRBV5-4 with TRBJ2-1, with 9 bases identical to TRBD2. V lost 1 base and J lost 4; bases outside the gene matches: 3. The CDR3 spans 15 residues. Germline lookup yields CDR1 SGHNT and CDR2 YYREEE (reference sequence). Here the CDR3 DNA reads TGTGCCAGCAGCTTGAGTAGCGGGAGTTACAATGAGCAGTTCTTC. Residues: CASSLSSGSYNEQFF.

This chain links TRBV2 with TRBJ1-5; D may be TRBD1 (5 bases). Per germline, CDR1 SNHLY and CDR2 FYNNEI. Trimming removed 0 bases from V and 2 bases from J, with 11 bases in between. CDR3 size: 16 residues. The CDR3 DNA reads as TGTGCCAGCAGTGAAGCCCCCAGGGAAGGCAATCAGCCCCAGCATTTT. Translation: CASSEAPREGNQPQHF.

The rearrangement links TRBV27 to TRBJ1-1; D gene unclear. CDR1 and CDR2 from the germline V gene are MNHEY and SMNVEV (reference sequence). The CDR3 totals 16 residues. With 6 bases removed from V and 1 base from J, the gap between germline ends came to 18 bases. Written as DNA, the CDR3 is TGTGCCAGCAGCCGCCTGACCATAAGACAGAACACTGAAGCTTTCTTT. Translating gives CASSRLTIRQNTEAFF.

This clone has only one observation. This chain uses TRBV5-1 with TRBJ2-1; D is unclear. The CDR3 runs 14 residues. Trimming pared 4 bases from V and 0 bases from J, leaving 8 bases between. The germline V gene encodes CDR1 SGHRS and CDR2 YFSETQ. In DNA, the CDR3 is TGCGCCAGCAGCCTGATGAGCTCCTACAATGAGCAGTTCTTC. This sequence encodes CASSLMSSYNEQFF.

This rearrangement joins TRBV20-1 to TRBJ1-4, with 7 bases that match TRBD1. Germline V CDR1 and CDR2: DFQATT, SNEGSKA (reference sequence). The ends lost 3 bases at V and 0 bases at J; junction bases unmatched: 7. CDR3 length: 16 amino acids. CDR3 residues: CSASGGTDATNEKLFF. The CDR3 coding sequence is TGCAGTGCTAGTGGTGGGACAGATGCAACTAATGAAAAACTGTTTTTT.

CDR3 DNA: TGTGCCAGCAGCACTCGATCGACAGGGCGCCAAGAGACCCAGTACTTC. This sequence encodes CASSTRSTGRQETQYF. The J gene is TRBJ2-5, the V gene TRBV3-1 (or the pseudogene TRBV3-2); 7 nucleotides agree with TRBD1. V shed 5 bases and J 1 base; nucleotides not matched to a gene: 10. From germline, CDR1 is LGHDT and CDR2 YNNKEL (reference sequence). The CDR3 has 16 amino acids.

The chain employs TRBV6-6 and TRBJ2-7, with 9 bases matching TRBD2. Looked up from germline, CDR1 is MNHNY and CDR2 is SVGAGI (reference sequence). The CDR3 spans 15 residues. Trimming at V came to 2 bases and at J to 0 bases, leaving 2 bases not matched to a gene. CDR3 loop: CASSYGSGSSYEQYF. DNA for the CDR3: TGTGCCAGCAGTTACGGTAGCGGGAGCTCCTACGAGCAGTACTTC.

For the CDR3, the DNA is TGCGCCAGCAGCTTGGGCACAGGGGAAAAAGCTTTCTTT. The encoded protein is CASSLGTGEKAFF. The rearrangement uses TRBV5-1 and TRBJ1-1; 7 bases line up with TRBD1. The CDR3 runs 13 residues. The V and J ends lost 0 bases and 9 bases, in that order; junction bases with no gene match: 5. Germline V lookup: CDR1 SGHRS, CDR2 YFSETQ.

The chain couples TRBV27 to TRBJ2-2, with TRBD1 matching over 7 bases. The germline gives CDR1 MNHEY, CDR2 SMNVEV (reference sequence). There are 14 residues in the CDR3. V was clipped by 4 bases and J by 3 bases; unmatched bases: 2. The CDR3 DNA is TGTGCCAGCAGTTACACAGGGGACACCGGGGAGCTGTTTTTT. This gives the protein CASSYTGDTGELFF.

The gene calls are TRBV25-1 and TRBJ1-2; 10 bases align to TRBD1. Trimming took 6 bases from V and 4 from J; bases not matched to a gene: 11. Germline V gene data show CDR1 as MGHDK and CDR2 as SYGVNS. The CDR3 contains 16 residues. In DNA form, the CDR3 reads TGTGCCAGCAGGGGCTCCGGGACAGGGGATATCTATGGCTACACCTTC. This gives the protein CASRGSGTGDIYGYTF.

V and J are TRBV7-3 and TRBJ2-1, with a weak D call TRBD1 (6 bases). Germline CDR1 is SGHTA and CDR2 is FQGTGA. V shed 5 bases and J shed 4 bases, with 9 bases lying between them. The length of the CDR3 is 13 residues. The CDR3 nucleotides are TGTGCCAGCAGCCGGACAGATTACAATGAGCAGTTCTTC. Its protein is CASSRTDYNEQFF.

The chain combines TRBV6-5 with TRBJ1-6, with 8 bases lining up with TRBD1. The V gene's germline CDR1 is MNHEY and CDR2 SVGAGI. The CDR3 totals 14 residues. Losses at the gene ends were 6 bases for V and 7 bases for J; bases not matched to a gene: 5. The CDR3 loop is CASSRQGRNSPLHF. CDR3 coding DNA: TGTGCCAGCAGCAGACAGGGGAGAAATTCACCCCTCCACTTT.

The chain joins TRBV2 to TRBJ1-4; D gene ambiguous. This CDR3 spans 15 amino acids. CDR1 and CDR2 (germline): SNHLY, FYNNEI. V lost 3 bases and J lost 0, with 8 bases in between. CDR3 bases: TGTGCCAGCAGTGACAGATCCGCAACTAATGAAAAACTGTTTTTT. Translated, it gives CASSDRSATNEKLFF.

The CDR3: CASSGAGGDTDTQYF. CDR3 sequence (DNA): TGCGCCAGCAGCGGAGCGGGGGGAGACACAGATACGCAGTATTTT. V gene TRBV4-1 combines with J gene TRBJ2-3; the match to TRBD2 covers 9 bases. CDR3 length: 15 residues. The trim removed 5 bases at V and 2 bases at J, leaving 5 bases unmatched. The germline V gene encodes CDR1 MGHRA and CDR2 YSYEKL.

The V call is TRBV6-5, the J call TRBJ2-3, with 9 positions matching TRBD1. Germline V gene data show CDR1 as MNHEY and CDR2 as SVGAGI. V trimming: 2 bases; J trimming: 0 bases; junction bases outside the gene matches: 0. This CDR3 region has 15 residues. CDR3: CASSYGQGSTDTQYF. The CDR3 DNA is TGTGCCAGCAGTTACGGACAGGGGAGCACAGATACGCAGTATTTT.

The V call is TRBV7-8, the J call TRBJ2-5, with D tentatively TRBD2 (5 bases). The germline V and J ends were trimmed by 2 bases and 5 bases, with 15 bases remaining between them. Germline CDR1 and CDR2: SGHVS and FQNEAQ. This CDR3 is 15 amino acids long. The DNA of the CDR3 is TGTGCCAGCAGCTTAAGGCCGGCACCGGGGGAGACCCAGTACTTC. It is translated as CASSLRPAPGETQYF.

A few counts support this clone. This chain joins TRBV7-3 and TRBJ2-2; 8 nucleotides align to TRBD2. Trimming removed 5 bases from V and 1 base from J; junction bases left unmatched: 3. There are 15 residues in the CDR3. The germline V gene has CDR1 SGHTA and CDR2 FQGTGA. Here the CDR3 reads CASSTTSGNTGELFF. CDR3 nucleotides: TGTGCCAGCAGCACAACTAGCGGGAACACCGGGGAGCTGTTTTTT. The full variable domain, in which reference TRBV7-3 and TRBJ2-2 provide the parts outside the CDR3, is GAGVSQTPSNKVTEKGKYVELRCDPISGHTALYWYRQSLGQGPEFLIYFQGTGAADDSGLPNDRFFAVRPEGSVSTLKIQRTERGDSAVYLCASSTTSGNTGELFFGEGSRLTVL.

This chain joins TRBV27 and TRBJ2-1; 13 nucleotides agree with TRBD2. J lost 6 bases, V lost 4 bases, and 6 bases had no gene match. Germline CDR1 is MNHEY and CDR2 is SMNVEV (reference sequence). The CDR3 has 16 amino acids. The CDR3 sequence: CASSSLLAGGLNEQFF. The CDR3, as DNA: TGTGCCAGCAGTTCTTTACTAGCGGGGGGGCTCAATGAGCAGTTCTTC.

The chain links TRBV27 to TRBJ1-2; D is unclear. V was pared by 8 bases and J by 0 bases, with 19 bases between. Germline values: CDR1 MNHEY, CDR2 SMNVEV (reference sequence). There are 16 residues in the CDR3. The DNA of the CDR3 is TGTGCCAGCTCTCCAATTGTGGCGGAATCTAACTATGGCTACACCTTC. It specifies CASSPIVAESNYGYTF.